This TCR beta chain is from a study of cytomegalovirus exposure and HLA in healthy donors (dated by TCRdb to about 2017). In the study overall: According to a later analysis, the 110 or so validation repertoires were produced on the same platform as the 666 repertoires of the first cohort. The aim of the study was to test whether cataloging public T cell receptors could identify signatures of past pathogen exposure. Along with the roughly 610-subject first cohort, a separate validation cohort of over a hundred different subjects was used. High-throughput TCR immunosequencing, statistical association of individual TCRs with disease status, and machine learning were combined to predict cytomegalovirus infection status. Overall study outcomes, separate from this receptor: Three of the identified cytomegalovirus-associated TCR beta chains were confirmed in vitro to be specific for cytomegalovirus antigens. In both the original and validation cohorts, the classifier was reported to diagnose cytomegalovirus status with high specificity and sensitivity. A total of around 150 TCR beta chains were listed by the study as associated with cytomegalovirus. In a later analysis, TCRs clustered in the first cohort were found to also tend to co-occur in the 120 or so validation repertoires, with 94% of cluster scores above 0. Across donors, most TCR sequences were observed very rarely, whereas some public TCRs were present in many individuals. The validation cohort had no HLA typing available for a later analysis, so co-occurrence within that cohort was assessed over all 120 or so repertoires. The authors suggested that the approach could potentially be extended to other disease states and immunological phenotypes.

Donors formed part of the validation cohort, which comprised over a hundred subjects and was distinct from the first cohort of 666 subjects. Worth noting for this clone: The antigen this receptor binds is unknown. No much larger clonotype is one base removed from it; base qualities were not supplied.

The library came from the immunoSEQ multiplex PCR assay. The authors' pipeline ran thus. A statistical classification framework was built for diagnosing cytomegalovirus status from the catalog of TCR beta chain sequences. TCRdb took this table from immuneACCESS and kept in-frame rearrangements with V and J called. Such tables lack part of the clones; where checked against another copy, unresolved V genes explain under half of the gap, and the rest is unexplained. V and J calls and clone size are as listed in that table; D and trimming were resolved from the DNA. The sample includes more than 300,000 clones, with around 86% observed a single time. Over 0.75% of the sample is held by the ten biggest clonotypes. The V and J ends are trimmed by 5 bases and 15 bases, leaving 20 bases between them. Measured from the cysteine to the phenylalanine, the CDR3 is 13 residues long. Only the CDR3 portion is preserved as DNA: 39 bases, with reading frame beginning at the first base. The CDR1 and CDR2 encoded by the germline V gene are SGHTA and FQGNSA.

Sample: PBMCs. This sequence originates from a woman younger than 30 in good health and CMV-seronegative. The sequence joins TRBV7-2 to TRBJ2-1; D gene: possibly TRBD2, on 6 matching bases. The CDR3 reads as follows: CASSLAGLWLAFF. The DNA reads as follows: TGTGCCAGCAGCCTTGCGGGGCTCTGGCTGGCGTTCTTC.